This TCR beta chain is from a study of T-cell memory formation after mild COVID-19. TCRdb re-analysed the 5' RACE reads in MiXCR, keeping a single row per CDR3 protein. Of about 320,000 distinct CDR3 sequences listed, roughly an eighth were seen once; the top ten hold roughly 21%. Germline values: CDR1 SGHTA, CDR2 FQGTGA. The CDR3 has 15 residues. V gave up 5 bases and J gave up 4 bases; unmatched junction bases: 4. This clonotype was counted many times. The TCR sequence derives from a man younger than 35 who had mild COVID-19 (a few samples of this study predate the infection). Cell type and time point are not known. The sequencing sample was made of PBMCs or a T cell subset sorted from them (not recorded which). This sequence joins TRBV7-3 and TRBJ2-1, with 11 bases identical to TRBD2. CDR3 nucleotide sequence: TGTGCCAGCAGCGGTAGCGGGGGGGCGTACAATGAGCAGTTCTTC. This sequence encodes CASSGSGGAYNEQFF. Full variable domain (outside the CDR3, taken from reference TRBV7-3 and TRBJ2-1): GAGVSQTPSNKVTEKGKYVELRCDPISGHTALYWYRQSLGQGPEFLIYFQGTGAADDSGLPNDRFFAVRPEGSVSTLKIQRTERGDSAVYLCASSGSGGAYNEQFFGPGTRLTVL.